These 30 T cell receptor beta chains were sequenced from one sample in a study of blood T cell repertoires in COVID-19. Clones were sequenced by immunoSEQ multiplex PCR, and TCRdb holds only the in-frame ones, with some missing. The profile covers about 150,000 clones, with about nine tenths appearing a single time and roughly 2% taken by the ten largest. Sequences were obtained from peripheral blood. These receptors were taken from a human donor in a cohort sampled during active COVID-19.

The V gene is TRBV3-1 (or the pseudogene TRBV3-2), the J gene TRBJ1-2; maybe TRBD1 (6 bases). From germline, CDR1 is LGHDT and CDR2 YNNKEL (reference sequence). The V gene lost 3 bases and the J gene lost 5 bases, with 25 bases spanning the gap. The CDR3 has 18 residues. CDR3 sequence reads: CASSQAPQVQGRAYGYTF. The DNA of the CDR3 is TGTGCCAGCAGCCAGGCCCCACAGGTCCAGGGGCGGGCATATGGCTACACCTTC.

This chain connects TRBV6-5 to TRBJ2-7, with no clear D. The CDR3 sequence is 13 residues long. The germline V gene encodes CDR1 MNHEY and CDR2 SVGAGI. V was trimmed by 0 bases and J by 2 bases, leaving 5 bases between them. The CDR3 DNA is TGTGCCAGCAGTTACTCTACGGCCTACGAGCAGTACTTC. This gives the protein CASSYSTAYEQYF.

This clone was counted once. The chain's CDR3 is CASSWTGSNTGELFF. The CDR3 region has the DNA TGTGCCAGCAGCTGGACAGGGTCTAACACCGGGGAGCTGTTTTTT. The chain joins TRBV9 to TRBJ2-2; 8 bases map to TRBD1. CDR1 is SGDLS and CDR2 is YYNGEE in the germline V gene. Trimming at V came to 4 bases and at J to 2 bases, leaving 4 bases not matched to a gene. The length of the CDR3 is 15 residues.

The chain joins TRBV4-3 to TRBJ1-1; D perhaps matches TRBD1 (5 bases). The CDR3 is made up of 15 amino acids. CDR1 is LGHNA and CDR2 is YSLEER in the germline V gene. Trimming removed 4 bases from V and 1 base from J, with 13 bases in between. The CDR3 here is CASSLDSFGNTEAFF. CDR3 DNA sequence: TGCGCCAGCAGCCTCGACAGTTTCGGGAACACTGAAGCTTTCTTT.

This clone came up once. The chain couples TRBV7-2 to TRBJ1-2, with D perhaps TRBD1 (5 bases). CDR1 and CDR2 from the germline V gene are SGHTA and FQGNSA. The germline V and J ends were trimmed by 5 bases and 8 bases, with 24 bases remaining between them. This CDR3 is built from 16 residues. The CDR3 here is CASSPRSGQGVGGYTF. The CDR3 coding sequence is TGTGCCAGCAGCCCACGCTCCGGCCAGGGTGTTGGAGGCTACACCTTC.

The chain has TRBV18 and TRBJ1-1; D possibly corresponds to TRBD1 (5 bases). The CDR3 loop spans 15 amino acids. With 5 bases removed from V and 0 bases from J, the gap between germline ends came to 13 bases. CDR1 is KGHSH, CDR2 LQKENI, per germline. CDR3 amino acids: CASSEAGSMNTEAFF. The DNA for the CDR3 is TGTGCCAGCTCAGAAGCAGGGTCCATGAACACTGAAGCTTTCTTT.

The chain uses TRBV4-2 and TRBJ1-1; D gene unclear. The V end lost 0 bases, the J end lost 4 bases, and 12 bases lay between the germline ends. Germline V CDR1 and CDR2: LGHNA, YNFKEQ. The CDR3 covers 15 residues. The CDR3 loop is CASSQDMKRGTEAFF. The CDR3 DNA reads TGTGCCAGCAGCCAAGATATGAAGCGGGGCACTGAAGCTTTCTTT.

V is TRBV18 and J is TRBJ2-7; D is uncertain. Trimming removed 3 bases from V and 7 bases from J, with 10 bases in between. The germline CDR1 and CDR2 sequences are KGHSH and LQKENI. The CDR3 has 12 amino acids. CDR3 loop: CASSPVRSEQYF. Written as DNA, the CDR3 is TGTGCCAGCTCACCTGTTCGGTCGGAGCAGTACTTC.

The chain uses TRBV19 and TRBJ2-2; 11 nucleotides align to TRBD1. There are 15 residues in the CDR3. Germline V CDR1 and CDR2: LNHDA, SQIVND (reference sequence). The V segment lost 5 bases and the J segment 4 bases; nucleotides outside the gene matches: 3. This chain's CDR3 is CASSFGTGGTGELFF. CDR3 coding DNA: TGTGCCAGTAGTTTCGGGACAGGGGGCACCGGGGAGCTGTTTTTT.

The J gene is TRBJ2-3, the V gene TRBV10-3; 7 positions agree with TRBD1. V trimming: 5 bases; J trimming: 2 bases; junction bases outside the gene matches: 10. The CDR3 loop spans 16 amino acids. Germline V lookup: CDR1 ENHRY, CDR2 SYGVKD. The CDR3: CAISSRNRGFTDTQYF. The CDR3 bases are TGTGCCATCAGTAGTCGGAACAGGGGTTTCACAGATACGCAGTATTTT.

The rearrangement joins TRBV18 to TRBJ2-7; 9 bases align to TRBD2. Germline values: CDR1 KGHSH, CDR2 LQKENI. V was pared by 2 bases and J by 6 bases, with 14 bases of the junction left unmatched. The CDR3 is 17 amino acids. The CDR3 bases are TGTGCCAGCTCACCAGGGCAGGGGACTAGCAAATCGGTCGAGCAGTACTTC. It yields the protein CASSPGQGTSKSVEQYF.

The chain joins TRBV19 to TRBJ2-1; 10 bases fit TRBD2. Germline V lookup: CDR1 LNHDA, CDR2 SQIVND (reference sequence). V trimming: 7 bases; J trimming: 4 bases; junction bases outside the gene matches: 7. This CDR3 has 15 residues. As DNA, the CDR3 is TGTGCCAGTAAAATAACTAGCGGGAATTACAATGAGCAGTTCTTC. Protein sequence: CASKITSGNYNEQFF.

The chain uses TRBV14 and TRBJ1-1; TRBD1 matches 8 bases. The germline V gene has CDR1 SGHDN and CDR2 FVKESK. V was pared by 2 bases and J by 4 bases, with 6 bases of the junction left unmatched. The CDR3 length is 15 residues. CDR3 bases: TGTGCCAGCAGCCAACGGCAGGGGGCGAGCACTGAAGCTTTCTTT. It encodes CASSQRQGASTEAFF. Full variable domain (remainder filled in from reference TRBV14 and TRBJ1-1): EAGVTQFPSHSVIEKGQTVTLRCDPISGHDNLYWYRRVMGKEIKFLLHFVKESKQDESGMPNNRFLAERTGGTYSTLKVQPAELEDSGVYFCASSQRQGASTEAFFGQGTRLTVV.

The chain recombines TRBV4-3 with TRBJ2-7; TRBD1 agrees at 10 bases. This CDR3 is built from 17 residues. Per the germline V gene, CDR1 is LGHNA and CDR2 is YSLEER. V lost 1 base to trimming and J lost 9 bases; unmatched junction nucleotides: 15. The CDR3 loop reads CASSQGRTGGFLPRQYF. The CDR3, as DNA: TGCGCCAGCAGCCAAGGCAGGACAGGGGGTTTTCTTCCTCGGCAGTACTTC.

This chain connects TRBV28 to TRBJ2-2; D call uncertain. CDR3 size: 13 residues. Germline lookup yields CDR1 MDHEN and CDR2 SYDVKM. Trimming left V 6 bases short and J 3 bases short, with 8 bases between. The CDR3 spells CASRIEYTGELFF. The CDR3 nucleotides read TGTGCCAGCAGGATTGAGTACACCGGGGAGCTGTTTTTT. Together with reference TRBV28 and TRBJ2-2, the CDR3 gives the full variable domain: DVKVTQSSRYLVKRTGEKVFLECVQDMDHENMFWYRQDPGLGLRLIYFSYDVKMKEKGDIPEGYSVSREKKERFSLILESASTNQTSMYLCASRIEYTGELFFGEGSRLTVL.

The chain recombines TRBV7-3 with TRBJ2-5; 9 bases line up with TRBD1. Germline V lookup: CDR1 SGHTA, CDR2 FQGTGA. J was trimmed by 2 bases and V by 4 bases; bases with no gene match: 5. The CDR3 extends over 15 amino acids. CDR3 region: CASSSGTGRQETQYF. CDR3 in DNA: TGTGCCAGCAGCTCGGGGACAGGGAGGCAAGAGACCCAGTACTTC.

The genes are TRBV12-5 and TRBJ2-3, with 12 bases lining up with TRBD2. Unmatched junction bases numbered 3, after V lost 5 bases and J lost 6 bases. The CDR3 consists of 14 residues. The V gene's germline CDR1 is LGHNT and CDR2 FRNRAP. The CDR3 DNA reads TGTGCTAGTGGTACAGGACTAGCGGGGGATACGCAGTATTTT. Its translation: CASGTGLAGDTQYF.

V and J are TRBV7-9 and TRBJ2-4, with 8 bases matching TRBD2. Losses at the gene ends were 5 bases for V and 8 bases for J; bases not matched to a gene: 11. Germline V gene lookup returns CDR1 SEHNR and CDR2 FQNEAQ (reference sequence). The CDR3 loop spans 15 amino acids. The CDR3 region is CASSPRLAKRDIQYF. The CDR3 DNA reads TGTGCCAGCAGCCCGCGACTAGCGAAGAGGGACATTCAGTACTTC.

This clone was seen just once. The rearrangement links TRBV11-2 to TRBJ2-7; the D gene is possibly TRBD2 (5 bases). The CDR3 length is 14 residues. Germline V lookup: CDR1 SGHAT, CDR2 FQNNGV. The V end lost 2 bases, the J end lost 4 bases, and 12 bases lay between the germline ends. This CDR3 is CASSLSFSGYEQYF. The CDR3, as DNA: TGTGCCAGCAGCTTATCCTTTTCGGGATACGAGCAGTACTTC.

This clone was seen a handful of times. The chain couples TRBV18 to TRBJ1-5, with TRBD1 as a possible D gene (5 bases). CDR1 KGHSH and CDR2 LQKENI come from the germline V gene. V was cut by 6 bases and J by 2 bases, with 14 bases left in between. CDR3 length: 15 residues. The DNA of the CDR3 is TGTGCCAGCTCCCCGGGGGGTTCTGGCAATCAGCCCCAGCATTTT. Its protein is CASSPGGSGNQPQHF.

The chain uses TRBV7-6 and TRBJ2-7; 13 bases line up with TRBD2. This CDR3 has 15 residues. J was trimmed by 6 bases and V by 5 bases; bases with no gene match: 7. The V gene's germline CDR1 is SGHVS and CDR2 FNYEAQ. CDR3 DNA sequence: TGTGCCAGCAGCCCGAGACTAGCGGGGGGCTTCGAGCAGTACTTC. Translation: CASSPRLAGGFEQYF.

This chain joins TRBV18 and TRBJ1-2; possibly TRBD1 for D (5 bases). Trimming took 0 bases from V and 8 from J, leaving 13 bases between them. The germline V gene encodes CDR1 KGHSH and CDR2 LQKENI. There are 14 residues in the CDR3. The CDR3 sequence: CASSPPRDRGGYTF. The CDR3 nucleotides are TGTGCCAGCTCACCACCGCGGGATAGGGGAGGCTACACCTTC.

The chain uses TRBV4-1 and TRBJ2-1; TRBD1 aligns across 7 bases. The V and J ends lost 4 bases and 4 bases, in that order; junction bases with no gene match: 13. This CDR3 spans 17 amino acids. Germline V gene sequence: CDR1 MGHRA, CDR2 YSYEKL. The CDR3 coding sequence is TGCGCCAGCAGCCCACAAGATCCGGGGACAGTTTACAATGAGCAGTTCTTC. Translated: CASSPQDPGTVYNEQFF.

The CDR3 DNA is TGCGCCAGCAGCCCTGGACAGGGTGATAGGTCCTATAATTCACCCCTCCACTTT. This codes for CASSPGQGDRSYNSPLHF. The rearrangement uses TRBV5-1 and TRBJ1-6, with TRBD1 matching 8 bases. The CDR3 extends over 18 amino acids. J was trimmed by 1 base and V by 4 bases; bases with no gene match: 10. Per the germline V gene, CDR1 is SGHRS and CDR2 is YFSETQ. Full variable domain (remainder filled in from reference TRBV5-1 and TRBJ1-6): KAGVTQTPRYLIKTRGQQVTLSCSPISGHRSVSWYQQTPGQGLQFLFEYFSETQRNKGNFPGRFSGRQFSNSRSEMNVSTLELGDSALYLCASSPGQGDRSYNSPLHFGNGTRLTVT.

CDR3 sequence reads: CASSSAGGGGEKLFF. The CDR3 region has the DNA TGTGCCAGCAGTTCGGCGGGGGGCGGAGGTGAAAAACTGTTTTTT. V gene TRBV6-5 combines with J gene TRBJ1-4; tentative D call: TRBD1 (6 bases). CDR1 is MNHEY and CDR2 is SVGAGI in the germline V gene. CDR3 length: 15 amino acids. Trimming removed 4 bases from V and 7 bases from J, with 16 bases in between.

V usage is TRBV12-3 or TRBV12-4 and J usage is TRBJ2-1, with D uncertain. This CDR3 spans 12 amino acids. Trimming pared 2 bases from V and 5 bases from J, leaving 4 bases between. The DNA of the CDR3 is TGTGCCAGCAGTTTAATAGACAATGAGCAGTTCTTC. The encoded protein is CASSLIDNEQFF.

Points on this clone: Germline is not matched at one junction end, which may reflect a read error. The chain recombines TRBV7-7 with TRBJ2-5, with 9 bases lining up with TRBD1. This CDR3 spans 13 amino acids. Germline V gene sequence: CDR1 SSHAT, CDR2 FNYEAQ (reference sequence). The CDR3 reads CASSGTGQETQYF. In DNA form, the CDR3 reads TGTGCTAGCAGCGGGACAGGGCAAGAGACCCAGTACTTC.

The genes are TRBV27 and TRBJ2-7, with D maybe TRBD2 (6 bases). Trimming removed 10 bases from V and 2 bases from J, with 21 bases in between. Germline CDR1 MNHEY, CDR2 SMNVEV (reference sequence). CDR3 length: 15 residues. The CDR3 region has the DNA TGTGCCACCTGTGAGAAACTAGCCGCCACCTACGAGCAGTACTTC. Its translation is CATCEKLAATYEQYF.

The CDR3: CASSVIPSVSGNTIYF. CDR3 bases: TGTGCCAGCAGCGTAATCCCGTCGGTCTCTGGAAACACCATATATTTT. V is TRBV9 and J is TRBJ1-3; D gene uncertain. The V end was cut by 1 base, the J end by 0 bases, with 11 bases between. The CDR3 covers 16 residues. Germline CDR1 SGDLS, CDR2 YYNGEE.

This chain uses TRBV24-1 with TRBJ2-3; TRBD2 agrees at 10 bases. The germline V gene has CDR1 KGHDR and CDR2 SFDVKD. This CDR3 contains 14 residues. The ends lost 9 bases at V and 3 bases at J; junction bases unmatched: 5. The CDR3 region is CATHSGRRTDTQYF. In nucleotides, the CDR3 is TGTGCCACCCATAGCGGGAGGAGGACAGATACGCAGTATTTT.